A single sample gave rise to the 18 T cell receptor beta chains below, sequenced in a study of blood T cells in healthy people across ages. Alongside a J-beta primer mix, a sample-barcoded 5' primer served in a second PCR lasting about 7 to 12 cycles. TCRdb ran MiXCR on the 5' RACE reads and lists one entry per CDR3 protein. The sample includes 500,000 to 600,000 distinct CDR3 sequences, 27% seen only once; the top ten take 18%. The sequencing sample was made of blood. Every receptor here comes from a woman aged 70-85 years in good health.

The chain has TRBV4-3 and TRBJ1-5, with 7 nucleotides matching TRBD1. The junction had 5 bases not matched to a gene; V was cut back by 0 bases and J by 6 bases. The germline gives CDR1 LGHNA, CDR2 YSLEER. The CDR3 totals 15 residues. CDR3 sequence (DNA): TGCGCCAGCAGCCAAGATCGGAGGGGGCGTCAGCCCCAGCATTTT. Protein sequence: CASSQDRRGRQPQHF.

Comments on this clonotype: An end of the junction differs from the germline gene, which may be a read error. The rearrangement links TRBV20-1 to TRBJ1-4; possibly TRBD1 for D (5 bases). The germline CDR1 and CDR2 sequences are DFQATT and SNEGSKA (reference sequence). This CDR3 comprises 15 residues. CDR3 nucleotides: TGCAGTGTCTCCCCGTGGGGGGTAGCTAATGAAAAGCTGTTTTTT. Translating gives CSVSPWGVANEKLFF.

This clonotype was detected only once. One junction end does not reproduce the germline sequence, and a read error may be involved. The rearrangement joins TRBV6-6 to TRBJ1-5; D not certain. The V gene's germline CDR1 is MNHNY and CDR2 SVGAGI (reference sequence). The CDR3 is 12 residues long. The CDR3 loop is CASSPQVQPQRF. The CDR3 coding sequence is TGTGCCAGCAGCCCCCAGGTCCAGCCCCAGCGTTTT.

DNA for the CDR3: TGTGCCAGCAGCTTGGGACTAGCGGGGGGAGCCCAGTACTTC. Protein sequence: CASSLGLAGGAQYF. V and J are TRBV5-6 and TRBJ2-7; 13 bases are a match to TRBD2. The CDR3 spans 14 residues. The germline gives CDR1 SGHDT, CDR2 YYEEEE. Trimming removed 0 bases from V and 10 bases from J; junction bases left unmatched: 4.

The CDR3 nucleotides read TGTGCCAGCAGTCCCCGGGGACTACTCTACAATGAGCAGTTCTTC. Translated: CASSPRGLLYNEQFF. V usage is TRBV27 and J usage is TRBJ2-1; 7 bases map to TRBD2. CDR3 length equals 15 residues. With 5 bases clipped from V and 3 bases from J, the junction kept 7 bases outside the gene matches. The germline V gene encodes CDR1 MNHEY and CDR2 SMNVEV (reference sequence).

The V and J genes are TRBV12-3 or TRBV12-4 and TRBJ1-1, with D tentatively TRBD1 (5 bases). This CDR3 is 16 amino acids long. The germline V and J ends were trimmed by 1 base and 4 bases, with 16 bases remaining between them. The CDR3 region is CASSLGVGVRVTEAFF. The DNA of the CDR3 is TGTGCCAGCAGTTTAGGCGTAGGGGTGAGGGTCACTGAAGCTTTCTTT.

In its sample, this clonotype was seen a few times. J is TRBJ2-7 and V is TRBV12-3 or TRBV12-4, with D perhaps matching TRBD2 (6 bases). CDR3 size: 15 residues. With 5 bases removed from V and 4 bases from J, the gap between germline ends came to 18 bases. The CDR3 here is CASSPGGAALYEQYF. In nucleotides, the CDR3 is TGTGCCAGCAGTCCAGGAGGGGCAGCCCTTTACGAGCAGTACTTC.

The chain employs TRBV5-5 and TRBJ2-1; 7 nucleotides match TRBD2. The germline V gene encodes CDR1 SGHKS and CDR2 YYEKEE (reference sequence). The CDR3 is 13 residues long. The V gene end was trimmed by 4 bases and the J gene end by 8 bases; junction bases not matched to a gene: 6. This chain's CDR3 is CASSRTSPDEQFF. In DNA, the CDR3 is TGTGCCAGCAGCAGGACTAGTCCCGATGAGCAGTTCTTC.

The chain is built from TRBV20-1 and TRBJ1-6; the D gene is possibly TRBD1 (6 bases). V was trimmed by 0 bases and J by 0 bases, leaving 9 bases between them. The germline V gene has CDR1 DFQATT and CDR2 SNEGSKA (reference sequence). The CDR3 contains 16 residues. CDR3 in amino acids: CSARDGQSSYNSPLHF. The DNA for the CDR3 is TGCAGTGCTAGAGATGGACAGAGCTCCTATAATTCACCCCTCCACTTT.

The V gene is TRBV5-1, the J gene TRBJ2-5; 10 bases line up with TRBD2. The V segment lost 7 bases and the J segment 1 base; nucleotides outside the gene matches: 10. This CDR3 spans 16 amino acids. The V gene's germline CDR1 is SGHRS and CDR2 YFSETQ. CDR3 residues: CASAPSGGPSQETQYF. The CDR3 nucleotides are TGCGCCAGCGCGCCTAGCGGGGGTCCAAGCCAAGAGACCCAGTACTTC.

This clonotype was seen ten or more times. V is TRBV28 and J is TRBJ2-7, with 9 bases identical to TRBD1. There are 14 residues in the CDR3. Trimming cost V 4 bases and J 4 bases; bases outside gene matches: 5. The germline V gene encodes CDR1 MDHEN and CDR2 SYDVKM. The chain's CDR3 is CASSSPGQGYEQYF. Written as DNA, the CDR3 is TGTGCCAGCAGTTCTCCGGGACAGGGTTACGAGCAGTACTTC.

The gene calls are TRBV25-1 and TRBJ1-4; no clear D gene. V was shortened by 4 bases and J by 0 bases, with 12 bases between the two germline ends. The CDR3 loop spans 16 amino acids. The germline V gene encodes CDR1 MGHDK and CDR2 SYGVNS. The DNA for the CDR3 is TGTGCCAGCAGTGGCAGACTTAGTTCAACTAATGAAAAACTGTTTTTT. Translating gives CASSGRLSSTNEKLFF.

DNA of the CDR3: TGTGCCATCACCTTTGACAGGGGGCCCTCGCAAGAGCAGTACTTC. This gives the protein CAITFDRGPSQEQYF. The gene calls are TRBV10-3 and TRBJ2-7; 10 bases are a match to TRBD1. Unmatched junction bases numbered 13, after V lost 7 bases and J lost 7 bases. Germline CDR1 is ENHRY and CDR2 is SYGVKD. The CDR3 sequence is 15 residues long.

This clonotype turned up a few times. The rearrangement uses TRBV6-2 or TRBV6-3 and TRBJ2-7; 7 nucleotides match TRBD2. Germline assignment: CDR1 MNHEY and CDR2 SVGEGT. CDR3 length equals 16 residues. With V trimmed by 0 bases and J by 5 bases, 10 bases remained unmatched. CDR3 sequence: CASSYSTGLPPHEQYF. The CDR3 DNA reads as TGTGCCAGCAGTTACTCAACGGGACTACCCCCTCACGAGCAGTACTTC.

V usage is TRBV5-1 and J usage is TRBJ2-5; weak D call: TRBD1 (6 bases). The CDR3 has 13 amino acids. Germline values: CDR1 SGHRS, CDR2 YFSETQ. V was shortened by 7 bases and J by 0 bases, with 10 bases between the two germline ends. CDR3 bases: TGCGCCAGCTGGACAGCCGACCAAGAGACCCAGTACTTC. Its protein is CASWTADQETQYF. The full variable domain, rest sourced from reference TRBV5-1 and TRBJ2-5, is KAGVTQTPRYLIKTRGQQVTLSCSPISGHRSVSWYQQTPGQGLQFLFEYFSETQRNKGNFPGRFSGRQFSNSRSEMNVSTLELGDSALYLCASWTADQETQYFGPGTRLLVL.

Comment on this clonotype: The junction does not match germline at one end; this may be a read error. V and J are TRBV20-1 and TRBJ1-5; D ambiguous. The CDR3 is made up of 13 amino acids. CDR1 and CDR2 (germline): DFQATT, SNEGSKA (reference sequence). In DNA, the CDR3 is TGCAGTACTAGTGGTCGGATTAATCAGCCCCAGCATTTT. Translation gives CSTSGRINQPQHF.

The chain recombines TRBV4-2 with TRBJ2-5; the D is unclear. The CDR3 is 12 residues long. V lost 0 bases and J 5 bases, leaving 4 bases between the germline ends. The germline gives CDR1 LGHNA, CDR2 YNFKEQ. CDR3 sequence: CASSQEWETQYF. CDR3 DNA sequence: TGTGCCAGCAGCCAAGAATGGGAGACCCAGTACTTC.

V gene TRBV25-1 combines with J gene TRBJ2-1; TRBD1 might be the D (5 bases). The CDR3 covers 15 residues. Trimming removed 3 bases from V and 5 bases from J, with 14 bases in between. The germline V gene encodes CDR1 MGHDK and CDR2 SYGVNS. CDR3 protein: CASSDPGQGDNEQFF. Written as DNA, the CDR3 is TGTGCCAGCAGTGATCCCGGGCAGGGCGACAATGAGCAGTTCTTC. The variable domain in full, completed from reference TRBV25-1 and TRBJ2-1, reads EADIYQTPRYLVIGTGKKITLECSQTMGHDKMYWYQQDPGMELHLIHYSYGVNSTEKGDLSSESTVSRIRTEHFPLTLESARPSHTSQYLCASSDPGQGDNEQFFGPGTRLTVL.